This T cell receptor beta chain was documented in a study of T cells in Graves' hyperthyroidism and ophthalmopathy. Per the germline V gene, CDR1 is SGHTA and CDR2 is FQGTGA. The CDR3 length is 13 residues. Trimming left V 4 bases short and J 6 bases short, with 10 bases between. In its sample, this clonotype was seen many times. Its antigen is not identified. Notes on the study in general: Most clonotypes that expanded in the thyroid above 0.001 also showed up in blood.

Using RNA transcripts as the source, TCR beta CDR3 regions were amplified. HTBI primers drove first-round RT-PCR of the TCR CDR3. Each CDR3 protein gets one entry after TCRdb re-called the multiplex PCR reads with MiXCR. The sample shows around 520,000 distinct CDR3 sequences, approximately 15% of them seen only once. V usage is TRBV7-3 and J usage is TRBJ2-1; D is ambiguous. The receptor was isolated from a woman between 18 and 29 years old with Graves' hyperthyroidism. The sample taken for sequencing was blood. In nucleotides, the CDR3 is TGTGCCAGCAGCTCCACCGATCGCAATGAGCAGTTCTTC. Protein product: CASSSTDRNEQFF.